This note documents a single TCR beta chain sequence. The antigen it recognizes is unknown. Base quality data are lacking; no much larger clone is found one base away. This sample was included in a study of blood T cell repertoires in COVID-19 (dated by TCRdb to about 2020). With respect to the entire study: The collaborator samples originated in the United States, Italy and Spain and spanned the acute and convalescent phases of COVID-19. HLA class I and class II types, where available, came from metadata supplied by the sample provider rather than from assay-based typing. Samples were obtained from the ongoing ImmuneRACE study (first 160 participants) and from about 1,300 subjects provided by 6 global collaborators. The prospective study material was composed of cDNA or gDNA derived from T cells, B-cell-depleted T cells, or PBMCs. The dataset comprised deeply sampled blood TCRbeta repertoires from subjects exposed to, actively infected with, or recovered from COVID-19. The repertoires were released in a freely available public database intended as a resource for research on the immune response to SARS-CoV-2. A de-identified subject ID, COVID-19 status, age in years and sex were almost always included in the sample metadata. Results and caveats for the whole study, not just this receptor: The quantity of clinical and demographic metadata differed by source and by participant and was supplied without curation.

Via the germline V gene, CDR1 is KGHDR and CDR2 SFDVKD. The germline V end is reduced by 3 bases and the J end by 6 bases; junction bases left unmatched: 23. Its CDR3 holds 21 amino acids, cysteine through phenylalanine. CDR3 DNA only is kept here, 63 bases in frame from base 1. Participants in the prospective study were enrolled through a virtual design, were aged about 18 to 90 years, and lived in about 25 United States geographic areas. Cohort assignment in the prospective study relied on participant-reported clinical history from a screening survey and a study questionnaire. ImmuneRACE Cohort 3 recovered participants were defined by two consecutive negative NP/OP PCR tests, healthcare professional clearance, or symptom resolution. Mobile phlebotomists in the prospective study collected whole blood, serum and a nasopharyngeal or oropharyngeal swab from every participant. Participants in the prospective study had the option to provide additional blood draws and questionnaires over a 2-month period. Prospective study blood samples were shipped either frozen or at room temperature before DNA extraction.

The immunoSEQ Assay, a bias-controlled multiplex PCR, was used to amplify TCRbeta CDR3 regions from genomic DNA. As for how the authors treated the data: Within the assay, amplification of reference gene primers was used to estimate how many nucleated cells each sample contained. To quantify the absolute abundance of each unique TCRbeta CDR3 rearrangement, sequence reads were collapsed and filtered. For each sample, productive Simpson clonality was calculated as the square root of Simpson's diversity index across productive rearrangements. Imported from immuneACCESS, the table was reduced by TCRdb to in-frame sequences with V and J called. These copies leave out some clones; in studies compared against another copy, an unresolved V gene accounts for under half, and the cause of the remainder is not known. The V and J calls and clone size come from that table; D and trimming were worked out from the DNA. Within this sample are 150,000 to 200,000 clones, with about 80% of them counted one time only. Approximately 11% of the sample goes to the ten largest clones.

The clonotype comes from a man in his fifties or sixties who had recovered from COVID-19. The source material was PBMCs or T cells enriched from blood (not recorded which). This chain joins TRBV24-1 to TRBJ2-2; TRBD1 fits 8 bases in the junction. CDR3 protein: CATSDSSGDRSRGGIPGELFF. The DNA reads TGTGCCACCAGTGATAGCTCGGGGGACAGGTCCAGAGGGGGCATCCCCGGGGAGCTGTTTTTT.